The clone carrying this T cell receptor beta chain has a handful of counts. The record originates from a study of regulatory T cells in long-lasting Graves disease. This CDR3 spans 14 amino acids. The V and J ends lost 9 bases and 5 bases respectively, with 16 bases between them. Germline CDR1 SGHTA, CDR2 FQGNSA. Library construction for TCR beta used iRepertoire HTBI primers and Arm-PCR of CDR3 regions. TCRdb reanalysed the multiplex PCR reads using MiXCR and keeps one entry per CDR3 protein. The sample has hundreds of thousands of distinct CDR3 sequences; 12% are singletons. Time point described: newly diagnosed GD, antithyroid drugs for less than 3 months. From PBMCs, RNA was extracted and then used to make the TCR library. Peripheral blood, about 8.8 milliliters of it, was drawn into EDTA tubes. These sequences were also reported in another study, on T cells in Graves' hyperthyroidism and ophthalmopathy.

This specimen consisted of peripheral blood mononuclear cells (PBMCs), obtained at new diagnosis, from a patient treated with antithyroid drugs. This TCR came from a woman in her 30s with Graves disease. The chain is built from TRBV7-2 and TRBJ2-2, with a weak D call TRBD2 (6 bases). The CDR3 nucleotides read TGTGCCAGTACGCTACTAGCTCTTACCGGGGAGCTGTTTTTT. Protein sequence: CASTLLALTGELFF.